This T cell receptor beta chain stems from a study of STAT3 mutations in large granular lymphocyte leukemia. Study-wide points: In some patients, a small highly pathogenic clone possibly went undetected. At least one immunodominant TCR beta clonotype appeared in every T-cell large granular lymphocyte leukemia patient.

CDR3 size: 12 residues. Trimming at V came to 6 bases and at J to 2 bases, leaving 4 bases not matched to a gene. The germline CDR1 and CDR2 sequences are GTSNPN and SVGIG (reference sequence). Measured with immunoSEQ multiplex PCR; TCRdb has only the in-frame clones, and not every one. The sample has some 10,000 clones, roughly nine tenths seen once. In the case of this clone: The antigen is unknown.

The J gene is TRBJ2-7, the V gene TRBV30, with TRBD1 identical over 7 bases. This clonotype was sampled from a man in his fifties or sixties with T-cell large granular lymphocyte leukemia. Some clones in this sample may be carry-over from other donors' samples. Sequenced material: peripheral blood mononuclear cells. CDR3 DNA sequence: TGTGCCTGCCAAGACAGGGCCTACGAGCAGTACTTC. Encoded protein: CACQDRAYEQYF.